Included here is one T cell receptor (beta chain) sequence, with context. These data originate in a study of Graves' ophthalmopathy and Graves' hyperthyroidism. Where ophthalmopathy was present, donors had moderate-to-severe activity, CAS ≥3, NOSPECS ≥4 and duration under 3 months. Clinical symptoms, serum thyroxine, TRAb, thyroid ultrasound and orbital computed tomography formed the basis of diagnosis. From RNA, the CDR3 regions of TCR beta chains were amplified and sequenced. RT-PCR with HTBI primers came first, then second-round multiplex PCR. TCRdb reprocessed the multiplex PCR reads with MiXCR, giving one entry per CDR3 protein. This sample carries about 480,000 distinct CDR3 sequences, approximately 15% of them seen once, and the ten largest clones take roughly 10%. The length of the CDR3 is 11 residues. Trimming stripped 3 bases from V and 5 bases from J, with 7 bases between. CDR1 DFQATT and CDR2 SNEGSKA come from the germline V gene (reference sequence).

What was sequenced was blood. This clonotype originated in a woman aged 25-40 years with Graves' ophthalmopathy. The genes are TRBV20-1 and TRBJ2-5; D might be TRBD2 (5 bases). The chain's CDR3 is CSARGGETQYF. The DNA for the CDR3 is TGCAGTGCTAGGGGCGGGGAGACCCAGTACTTC.